The rows below give T cell receptor beta chains drawn from one sample of a study of blood T cells in healthy people across ages. TCRdb fed the 5' RACE reads into MiXCR, producing one record per CDR3 protein. The sample yields about 1.4 million distinct CDR3 sequences, approximately 60% seen once. Sequenced sample: blood. These receptors all stem from a man between 18 and 35 years old in good health. Each CDR3 is given with its conserved first and last residue.

V gene,CDR3 length,J gene,CDR3 protein
TRBV7-9,14,TRBJ2-7,CASSVGASHYEQYF
TRBV7-9,15,TRBJ1-4,CASSAGGEAYEKLFF
TRBV7-8,17,TRBJ2-3,CASSLGGMQGNTDTQYF
TRBV3-1,16,TRBJ1-6,CASSQDNPAYNSPLHF
TRBV20-1,12,TRBJ2-7,CSARLVSHEQYF
TRBV29-1,13,TRBJ2-1,CSVEKVSYNEQFF
TRBV15,15,TRBJ1-5,CATSPRAGGNQPQHF
TRBV5-1,13,TRBJ1-2,CASSLVGERGYTF
TRBV24-1,12,TRBJ1-2,CATSGQAYGYTF
TRBV11-2,13,TRBJ2-1,CASSLGGIGEQFF
TRBV6-5,15,TRBJ2-1,CASSRGQDPYNEQFF
TRBV7-2,12,TRBJ1-1,CASSVDGPEAFF
TRBV6-2/TRBV6-3,13,.,CARGRSTHYEQYF
TRBV29-1,15,TRBJ2-3,CSVDSGAGPQDTQYF
TRBV20-1,15,TRBJ2-3,CSAFETSGIGDTQYF
TRBV4-1,15,TRBJ2-7,CASSQVGLSSYEQYF
TRBV7-9,14,TRBJ2-1,CASSLDRGNNEQFF
TRBV27,15,TRBJ1-2,CASSWRRDRGHSYTF
TRBV6-8,14,TRBJ2-7,CASTLRKFDYEQYF
TRBV4-1,18,TRBJ1-1,CASSQKYETLEGNTEAFF
TRBV7-2,16,TRBJ1-2,CASRVRGQGPSYGYTF
TRBV7-2,15,TRBJ1-4,CASSSHTRQGEKLFF
TRBV4-1,15,TRBJ2-7,CASSQGGGGYYEQYF
TRBV2,14,TRBJ2-7,CASSEPSQVYEQYF
TRBV11-2,14,TRBJ2-5,CASSSERELWEQYF
TRBV3-1,14,TRBJ1-2,CASSQARAFYGYTF
TRBV2,14,TRBJ2-3,CAIYGAERTDTQYF
TRBV7-6,11,TRBJ2-7,CASSLNDEQYF
TRBV6-1,14,TRBJ2-7,CASSFPRDSYEQYF
TRBV2,16,TRBJ2-2,CASSEQSPRVAGELFF
TRBV12-3/TRBV12-4,13,TRBJ2-7,CASRLQTRGEQYF
TRBV5-6,16,TRBJ2-6,CASRGTGYSGANVLTF
TRBV6-2/TRBV6-3,15,TRBJ2-5,CASSYPGQRQETQYF
TRBV6-1,15,TRBJ2-7,CASSEYSGPTYEQYF
TRBV4-2,16,TRBJ1-4,CASSQDRGTGFEKLFF
TRBV20-1,16,TRBJ2-7,CSARDPRSSGPYEQYF
TRBV5-1,17,TRBJ1-5,CASSPGQGTLGNQPQHF
TRBV4-3,16,TRBJ2-7,CASSQDLETGYYEQYF
TRBV7-7,13,TRBJ2-1,CASSAEVYNEQFF
TRBV28,15,TRBJ2-5,CASSSLGGAKETQYF
TRBV6-2/TRBV6-3,18,TRBJ1-2,CASSSAPIIGLSDYGYTF
TRBV6-5,15,TRBJ1-5,CASSEEGVGNQPQHF
TRBV28,12,TRBJ2-7,CASSFVLAEQYF
TRBV7-2,20,TRBJ1-6,CASSSRPGQGAGAYNSPLHF
TRBV7-2,14,TRBJ1-2,CASSLARASDGYTF
TRBV7-9,14,TRBJ2-3,CASSRDRVSDTQYF
TRBV5-1,15,TRBJ2-1,CASSLAGLPSHEQFF
TRBV12-3/TRBV12-4,14,TRBJ2-5,CASSFSGADNEQYF
TRBV7-6,14,TRBJ1-2,CASSLAAGEGGYTF
TRBV4-1,14,TRBJ2-1,CASSPLLGDNEQFF
TRBV20-1,11,TRBJ1-1,CSARWGAEAFF
TRBV7-2,15,TRBJ2-1,CASSRPSTTGNEQFF
TRBV10-1,14,TRBJ1-2,CASSQTGTGNGYTF
TRBV6-5,13,TRBJ1-2,CASSQTGNDGYTF
TRBV25-1,15,TRBJ2-1,CASSESSRTYNEQFF
TRBV5-4,16,TRBJ2-1,CASSLELAGAYNEQFF
TRBV20-1,13,TRBJ2-7,CSARGEASYEQYF
TRBV18,17,TRBJ2-2,CASSPIDGTRITGELFF
TRBV6-2/TRBV6-3,13,.,CASSYAEGETQYF